A single sample is the source of the 11 T cell receptor beta chains below, sequenced in a study of cytomegalovirus exposure and HLA in healthy donors. With 60 Vbeta and 13 Jbeta primers, the PCR was carried out. Generated by immunoSEQ multiplex PCR, the TCRdb table keeps only in-frame clones and is missing some. The table lists 150,000 to 200,000 clones, roughly 80% of them singletons. The sequenced material came from PBMCs. The receptors come from a man aged 25 to 45 in good health and CMV-seronegative.

The V call is TRBV20-1, the J call TRBJ2-7; D possibly corresponds to TRBD2 (6 bases). V was shortened by 3 bases and J by 6 bases, with 9 bases between the two germline ends. Germline V gene sequence: CDR1 DFQATT, CDR2 SNEGSKA (reference sequence). The CDR3 contains 11 residues. DNA of the CDR3: TGCAGTGCTAGTCGCGGGGCCGAGCAGTACTTC. Amino acid sequence: CSASRGAEQYF.

The table lists this clone with a count of one. This sequence joins TRBV18 and TRBJ1-4; 7 bases match TRBD1. J lost 4 bases, V lost 0 bases, and 2 bases had no gene match. The CDR3 contains 15 residues. The V gene's germline CDR1 is KGHSH and CDR2 LQKENI. The CDR3 sequence is CASSPPGTVNEKLFF. The CDR3 nucleotides read TGTGCCAGCTCACCACCGGGGACAGTTAATGAAAAACTGTTTTTT.

The chain recombines TRBV6-5 with TRBJ2-7, with 9 bases lining up with TRBD1. The CDR3 covers 16 residues. V dropped 0 bases and J dropped 5; count of bases not matched to a gene: 8. Per the germline V gene, CDR1 is MNHEY and CDR2 is SVGAGI. The CDR3 here is CASSYSRDRVGHEQYF. CDR3 in DNA: TGTGCCAGCAGTTACTCGCGGGACAGGGTAGGTCACGAGCAGTACTTC.

This chain links TRBV6-1 with TRBJ2-1; 9 bases fit TRBD1. The length of the CDR3 is 15 residues. In germline, CDR1 is MNHNS, CDR2 SASEGT. The trim removed 9 bases at V and 8 bases at J, leaving 14 bases unmatched. For the CDR3, the DNA is TGTGCCAGTCATGACGCCCGACAGGGGGGCGATGAGCAGTTCTTC. It yields the protein CASHDARQGGDEQFF.

In this sample, this clone turned up a few times. The chain combines TRBV18 with TRBJ1-1; TRBD1 aligns across 7 bases. Per germline, CDR1 KGHSH and CDR2 LQKENI. The J segment lost 1 base and the V segment lost 5 bases, leaving 7 bases of the junction unmatched. CDR3 length: 15 amino acids. This CDR3 is CASSGRQGQNTEAFF. As DNA, the CDR3 is TGTGCCAGCTCAGGCCGACAGGGACAGAACACTGAAGCTTTCTTT.

V and J are TRBV15 and TRBJ2-4; D is possibly TRBD2 (5 bases). The CDR3 is made up of 12 amino acids. The V end was cut by 0 bases, the J end by 11 bases, with 8 bases between. CDR1 and CDR2 (germline): LNHNV, YYDKDF (reference sequence). CDR3 in DNA: TGTGCCACCAGCAGAGATCGGGGAGTTCAGTACTTC. Its protein product is CATSRDRGVQYF.

J is TRBJ2-7 and V is TRBV4-3; no definite D call. This CDR3 has 16 amino acids. Germline V gene lookup returns CDR1 LGHNA and CDR2 YSLEER. The V end lost 8 bases, the J end lost 0 bases, and 20 bases lay between the germline ends. CDR3 amino acids: CASSRGGSSPSYEQYF. The CDR3 DNA reads TGCGCCAGCTCCCGAGGCGGTTCCTCGCCCTCCTACGAGCAGTACTTC.

The gene calls are TRBV29-1 and TRBJ2-1; TRBD1 might be the D (5 bases). Germline V gene data show CDR1 as SQVTM and CDR2 as ANQGSEA. The CDR3 totals 15 residues. Trimming shortened V by 3 bases and J by 6 bases, and 18 bases separated the two germline ends. CDR3 nucleotides: TGCAGCGTTGATGATCGACTCAGGGTGGGCAATGAGCAGTTCTTC. Translated, it gives CSVDDRLRVGNEQFF.

This chain links TRBV6-1 with TRBJ2-1; TRBD2 agrees at 10 bases. Germline CDR1 is MNHNS and CDR2 is SASEGT. The CDR3 sequence is 18 residues long. V dropped 3 bases and J dropped 9; count of bases not matched to a gene: 17. The CDR3 sequence: CASSEPGAVGLAIFEQFF. Here the CDR3 DNA reads TGTGCCAGCAGTGAGCCGGGGGCGGTGGGACTAGCGATTTTTGAGCAGTTCTTC.

This chain connects TRBV28 to TRBJ1-6; D not resolved. V was cut by 5 bases and J by 0 bases, with 8 bases left in between. The CDR3 runs to 15 residues. Germline CDR1 reads MDHEN; CDR2 reads SYDVKM. CDR3 protein: CASSPRGSYNSPLHF. CDR3 sequence (DNA): TGTGCCAGCAGTCCACGGGGCTCCTATAATTCACCCCTCCACTTT.

This clone was observed a single time. The V call is TRBV28, the J call TRBJ1-5, with TRBD1 matching over 7 bases. The CDR3 is 14 amino acids. V lost 6 bases to trimming and J lost 1 base; unmatched junction nucleotides: 3. Germline V gene sequence: CDR1 MDHEN, CDR2 SYDVKM. CDR3 protein: CASSWTGSNQPQHF. The CDR3 DNA is TGTGCCAGCAGCTGGACAGGCAGCAATCAGCCCCAGCATTTT.